Listed below are T cell receptor beta chains from one sample, sequenced in a study of early T cells in non-severe SARS-CoV-2 infection. One entry per CDR3 protein, called by TCRdb with MiXCR from the 5' RACE reads. The table has about 56,000 distinct CDR3 sequences, about 15% seen once; the top ten hold approximately 4%. Sequencing was performed on whole blood, taken at baseline. Every receptor here comes from an adult who was a healthcare worker with PCR-confirmed SARS-CoV-2 infection or an uninfected control (not recorded which). Each CDR3 is given without its conserved first and last residue. A D gene is named only where the DNA matches it firmly.

ASRQNTGELF,NA,TRBV5-1
ASSYGQGNQPQH,TRBD1,TRBV6-5
RSARPQH,NA,TRBV29-1
ASSWTGGTDTQY,TRBD1,TRBV27
ASSIGTGDSPLH,TRBD1,TRBV6-1
AWSEGRQPQH,NA,TRBV30
ASRRTGAIEQY,TRBD1,TRBV6-1
ASSLSRNSPLH,NA,TRBV27
ASGAGRALNEQF,NA,TRBV7-8
ASSEGQGKLALH,TRBD1,TRBV10-2
ASSQEGSGQGNSPLH,TRBD1,TRBV4-1
ASSDTVRLGQDEQF,NA,TRBV9